Given below is one T cell receptor beta chain in context. Its specificity is not known. The record originates from a study of T cells in pancreatic ductal adenocarcinoma. Study results and limitations: This surgical cohort overrepresents the minority presenting with early-stage disease. Tumor and blood clonality did not differ significantly, about 0.1 versus 0.071. Unique clonotypes were 8 to 10-fold more numerous in blood than in tumor. Tumors hold more CD45RO+ effector T cells, which may bias toward lower diversity.

Generated by immunoSEQ multiplex PCR, the TCRdb table keeps only in-frame clones and is missing some. There are 85,000 to 120,000 clones in the sample; 90% to 95% occur only once, and around 2.9% lies in the top ten. The selected patients with pancreatic ductal adenocarcinoma had surgery but no neoadjuvant therapy. The germline CDR1 and CDR2 sequences are SGHRS and YFSETQ. V lost 0 bases to trimming and J lost 4 bases, with 12 bases between them. This CDR3 region has 15 residues. The receptor was isolated from a human donor with pancreatic ductal adenocarcinoma. Sample: PBMCs. The rearrangement joins TRBV5-1 to TRBJ2-3; TRBD2 might be the D (5 bases). CDR3: CASSLGPGVADTQYF. The CDR3 DNA reads as TGCGCCAGCAGCTTGGGGCCCGGGGTCGCAGATACGCAGTATTTT.